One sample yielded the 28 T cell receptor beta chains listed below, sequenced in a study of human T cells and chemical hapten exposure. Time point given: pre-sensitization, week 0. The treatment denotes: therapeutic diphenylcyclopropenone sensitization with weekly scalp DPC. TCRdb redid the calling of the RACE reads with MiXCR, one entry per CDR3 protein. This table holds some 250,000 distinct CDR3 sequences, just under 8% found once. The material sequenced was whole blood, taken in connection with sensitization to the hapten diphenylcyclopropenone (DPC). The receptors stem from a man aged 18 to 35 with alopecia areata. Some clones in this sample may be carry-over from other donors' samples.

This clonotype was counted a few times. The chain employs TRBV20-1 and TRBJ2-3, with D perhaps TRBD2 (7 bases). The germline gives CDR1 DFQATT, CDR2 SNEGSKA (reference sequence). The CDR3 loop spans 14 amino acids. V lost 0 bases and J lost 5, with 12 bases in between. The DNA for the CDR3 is TGCAGTGCTAGAGAGGGGGGGCCTATAGATACGCAGTATTTT. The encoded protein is CSAREGGPIDTQYF.

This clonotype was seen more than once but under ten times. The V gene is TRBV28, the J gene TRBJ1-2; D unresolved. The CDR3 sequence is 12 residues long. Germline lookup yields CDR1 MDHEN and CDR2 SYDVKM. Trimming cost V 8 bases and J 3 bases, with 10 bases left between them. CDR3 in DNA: TGTGCCAGCCTTGTAGAATACTATGGCTACACCTTC. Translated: CASLVEYYGYTF.

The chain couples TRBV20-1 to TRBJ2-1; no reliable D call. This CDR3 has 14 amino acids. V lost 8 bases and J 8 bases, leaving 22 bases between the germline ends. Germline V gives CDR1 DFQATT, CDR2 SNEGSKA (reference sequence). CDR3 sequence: CSFLDMLKVDEQFF. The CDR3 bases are TGCAGTTTCCTCGACATGCTTAAGGTCGATGAGCAGTTCTTC.

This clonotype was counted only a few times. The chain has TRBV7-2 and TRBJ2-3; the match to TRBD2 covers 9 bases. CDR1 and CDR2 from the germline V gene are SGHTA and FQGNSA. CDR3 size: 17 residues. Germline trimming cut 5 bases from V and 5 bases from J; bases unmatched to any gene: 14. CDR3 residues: CASSVQVAGGPGDTQYF. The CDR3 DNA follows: TGTGCCAGCAGCGTCCAGGTTGCGGGGGGGCCTGGAGATACGCAGTATTTT.

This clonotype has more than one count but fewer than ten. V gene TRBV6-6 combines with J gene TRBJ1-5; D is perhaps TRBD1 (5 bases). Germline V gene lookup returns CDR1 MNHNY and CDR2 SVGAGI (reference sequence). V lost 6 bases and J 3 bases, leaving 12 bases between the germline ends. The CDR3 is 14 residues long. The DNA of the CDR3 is TGTGCCAGCAGCTTCGACAGACACAATCAGCCCCAGCATTTT. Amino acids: CASSFDRHNQPQHF.

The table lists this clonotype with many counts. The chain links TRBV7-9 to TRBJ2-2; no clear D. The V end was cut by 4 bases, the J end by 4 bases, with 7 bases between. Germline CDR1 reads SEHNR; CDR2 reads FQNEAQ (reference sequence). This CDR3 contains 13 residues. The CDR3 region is CASSSGFTGELFF. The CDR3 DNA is TGTGCCAGCAGCTCCGGGTTCACCGGGGAGCTGTTTTTT.

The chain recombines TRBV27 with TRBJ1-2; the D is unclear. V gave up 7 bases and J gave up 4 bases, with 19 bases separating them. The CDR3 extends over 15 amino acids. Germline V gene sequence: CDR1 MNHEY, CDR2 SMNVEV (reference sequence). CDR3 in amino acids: CASTLKSHPFYGYTF. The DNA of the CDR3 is TGTGCCAGCACCCTCAAATCACACCCTTTCTATGGCTACACCTTC.

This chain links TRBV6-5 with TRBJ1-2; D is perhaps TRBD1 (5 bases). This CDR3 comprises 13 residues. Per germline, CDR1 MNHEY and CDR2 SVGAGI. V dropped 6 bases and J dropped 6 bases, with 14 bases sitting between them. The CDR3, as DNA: TGTGCCAGCAGCCCCGGAAGGGGCAATGGCTACACCTTC. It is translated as CASSPGRGNGYTF.

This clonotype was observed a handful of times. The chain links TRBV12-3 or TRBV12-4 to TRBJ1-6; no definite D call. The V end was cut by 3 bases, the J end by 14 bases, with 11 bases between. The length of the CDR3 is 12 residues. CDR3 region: CASSFLGRALHF. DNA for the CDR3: TGTGCCAGCAGTTTCCTGGGTAGGGCCCTCCACTTT.

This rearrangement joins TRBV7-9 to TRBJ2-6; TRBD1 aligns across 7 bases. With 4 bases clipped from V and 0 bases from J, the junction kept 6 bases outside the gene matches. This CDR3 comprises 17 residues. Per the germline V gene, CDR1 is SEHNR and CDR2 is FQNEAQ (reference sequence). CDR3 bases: TGTGCCAGCAGCTCCCCGACAGGGTACTCTGGGGCCAACGTCCTGACTTTC. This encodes CASSSPTGYSGANVLTF.

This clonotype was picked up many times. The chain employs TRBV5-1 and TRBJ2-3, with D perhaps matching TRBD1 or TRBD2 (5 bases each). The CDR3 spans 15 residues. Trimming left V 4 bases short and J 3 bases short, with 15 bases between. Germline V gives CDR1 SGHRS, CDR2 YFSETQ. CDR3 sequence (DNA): TGCGCCAGCAGCCGGGACCCTTTGGGGACAGATACGCAGTATTTT. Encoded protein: CASSRDPLGTDTQYF. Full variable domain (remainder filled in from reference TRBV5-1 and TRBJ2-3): KAGVTQTPRYLIKTRGQQVTLSCSPISGHRSVSWYQQTPGQGLQFLFEYFSETQRNKGNFPGRFSGRQFSNSRSEMNVSTLELGDSALYLCASSRDPLGTDTQYFGPGTRLTVL.

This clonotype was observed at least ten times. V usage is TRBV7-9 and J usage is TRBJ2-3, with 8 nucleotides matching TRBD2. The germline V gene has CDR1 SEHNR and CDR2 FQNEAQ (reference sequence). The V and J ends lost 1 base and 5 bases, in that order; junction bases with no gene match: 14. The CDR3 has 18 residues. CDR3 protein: CASSLVFLVPGGQDTQYF. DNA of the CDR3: TGTGCCAGCAGCTTAGTCTTTTTGGTTCCGGGGGGGCAAGATACGCAGTATTTT.

This chain's CDR3 is CASAGDKTDGTQYF. The CDR3 coding sequence is TGTGCCAGCGCTGGAGACAAGACAGATGGTACGCAGTATTTT. This chain joins TRBV7-9 and TRBJ2-3, with D possibly being TRBD1 (5 bases). Trimming stripped 8 bases from V and 8 bases from J, with 20 bases between. Looked up from germline, CDR1 is SEHNR and CDR2 is FQNEAQ (reference sequence). This CDR3 is 14 amino acids long.

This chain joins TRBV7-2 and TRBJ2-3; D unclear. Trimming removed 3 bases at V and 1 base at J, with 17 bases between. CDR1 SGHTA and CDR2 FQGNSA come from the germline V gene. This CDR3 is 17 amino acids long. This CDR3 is CASSFSSIDSRTDTQYF. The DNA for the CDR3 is TGTGCCAGCAGCTTTAGCAGTATTGACTCACGCACAGATACGCAGTATTTT.

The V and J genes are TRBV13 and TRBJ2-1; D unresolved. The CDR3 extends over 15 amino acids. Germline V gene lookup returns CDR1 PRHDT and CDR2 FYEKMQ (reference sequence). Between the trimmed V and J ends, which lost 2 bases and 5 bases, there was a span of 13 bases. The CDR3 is CASSLYDLTDNEQFF. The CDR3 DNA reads TGTGCCAGCAGCTTATATGACCTCACGGACAATGAGCAGTTCTTC.

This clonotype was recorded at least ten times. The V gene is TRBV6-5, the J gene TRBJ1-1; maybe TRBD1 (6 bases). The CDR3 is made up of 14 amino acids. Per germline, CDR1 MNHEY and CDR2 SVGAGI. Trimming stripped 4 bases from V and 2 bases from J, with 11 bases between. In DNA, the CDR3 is TGTGCCAGCAGTTTTACAGGGAGAAACACTGAAGCTTTCTTT. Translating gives CASSFTGRNTEAFF.

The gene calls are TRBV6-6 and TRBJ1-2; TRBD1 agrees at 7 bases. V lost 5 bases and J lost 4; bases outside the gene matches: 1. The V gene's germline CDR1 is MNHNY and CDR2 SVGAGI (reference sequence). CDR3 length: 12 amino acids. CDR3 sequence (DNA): TGTGCCAGCAGTGGGGACAGCTATGGCTACACCTTC. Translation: CASSGDSYGYTF.

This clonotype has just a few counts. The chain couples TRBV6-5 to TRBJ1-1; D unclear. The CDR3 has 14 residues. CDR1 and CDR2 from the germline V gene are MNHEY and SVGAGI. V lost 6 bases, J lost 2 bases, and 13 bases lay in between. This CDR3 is CASRITGKNTEAFF. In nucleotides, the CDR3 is TGTGCCAGCAGAATAACCGGGAAAAACACTGAAGCTTTCTTT.

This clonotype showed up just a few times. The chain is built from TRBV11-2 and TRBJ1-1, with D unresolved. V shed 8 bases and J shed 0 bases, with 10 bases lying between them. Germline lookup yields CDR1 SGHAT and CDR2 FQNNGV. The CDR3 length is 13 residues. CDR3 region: CASLFGVNTEAFF. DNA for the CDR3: TGTGCCAGCCTCTTTGGGGTGAACACTGAAGCTTTCTTT. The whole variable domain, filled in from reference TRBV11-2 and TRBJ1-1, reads EAGVAQSPRYKIIEKRQSVAFWCNPISGHATLYWYQQILGQGPKLLIQFQNNGVVDDSQLPKDRFSAERLKGVDSTLKIQPAKLEDSAVYLCASLFGVNTEAFFGQGTRLTVV.

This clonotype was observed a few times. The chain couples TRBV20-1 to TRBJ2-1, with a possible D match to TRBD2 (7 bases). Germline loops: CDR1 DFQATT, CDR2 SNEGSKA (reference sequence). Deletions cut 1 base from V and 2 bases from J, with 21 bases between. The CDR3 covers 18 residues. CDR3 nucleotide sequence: TGCAGTGCTAGAGCCCCTTCCGGGGCGGGGGCCCCCTACAATGAGCAGTTCTTC. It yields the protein CSARAPSGAGAPYNEQFF.

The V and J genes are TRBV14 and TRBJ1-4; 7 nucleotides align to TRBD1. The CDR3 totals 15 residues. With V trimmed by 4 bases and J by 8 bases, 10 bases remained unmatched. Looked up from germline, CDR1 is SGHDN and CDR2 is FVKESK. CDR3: CASSPAMTGKEKLFF. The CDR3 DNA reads TGTGCCAGCAGCCCAGCAATGACAGGGAAGGAAAAACTGTTTTTT.

CDR3: CASSEPSTPGQIDQPQHF. The DNA of the CDR3 is TGTGCCAGCAGTGAACCGTCAACTCCGGGACAGATCGATCAGCCCCAGCATTTT. The chain combines TRBV6-1 with TRBJ1-5; 7 nucleotides match TRBD1. In germline, CDR1 is MNHNS, CDR2 SASEGT. The junction had 15 bases not matched to a gene; V was cut back by 2 bases and J by 5 bases. The CDR3 is 18 residues long.

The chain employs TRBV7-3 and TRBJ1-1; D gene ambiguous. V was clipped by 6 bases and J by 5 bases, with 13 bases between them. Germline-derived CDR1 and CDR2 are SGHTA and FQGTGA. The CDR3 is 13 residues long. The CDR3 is CASSPGDQTEAFF. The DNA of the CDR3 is TGTGCCAGCAGTCCCGGGGATCAAACTGAAGCTTTCTTT.

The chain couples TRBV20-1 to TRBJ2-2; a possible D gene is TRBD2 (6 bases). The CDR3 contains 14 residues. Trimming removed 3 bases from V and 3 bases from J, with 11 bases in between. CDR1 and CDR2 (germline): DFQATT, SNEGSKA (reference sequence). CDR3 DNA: TGCAGTGCTAGGAAGGGACTTTACACCGGGGAGCTGTTTTTT. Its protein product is CSARKGLYTGELFF.

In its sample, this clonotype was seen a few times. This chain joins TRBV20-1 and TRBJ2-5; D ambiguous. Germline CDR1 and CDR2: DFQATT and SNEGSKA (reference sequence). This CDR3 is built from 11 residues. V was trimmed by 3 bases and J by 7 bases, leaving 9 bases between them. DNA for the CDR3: TGCAGTGCTAGGACGGTAATGACCCAGTACTTC. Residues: CSARTVMTQYF.

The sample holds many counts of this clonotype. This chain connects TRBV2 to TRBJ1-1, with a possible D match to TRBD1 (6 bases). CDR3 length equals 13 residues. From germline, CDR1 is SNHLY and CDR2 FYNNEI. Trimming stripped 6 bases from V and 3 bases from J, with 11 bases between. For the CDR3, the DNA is TGTGCCAGCAGAGCGAACAGGGACACTGAAGCTTTCTTT. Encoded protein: CASRANRDTEAFF.

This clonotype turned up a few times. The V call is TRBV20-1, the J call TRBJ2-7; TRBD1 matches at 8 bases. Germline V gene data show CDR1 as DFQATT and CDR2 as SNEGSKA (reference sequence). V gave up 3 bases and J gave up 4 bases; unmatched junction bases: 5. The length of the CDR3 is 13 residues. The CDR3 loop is CSASAGQGYEQYF. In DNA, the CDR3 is TGCAGTGCTAGCGCAGGACAGGGTTACGAGCAGTACTTC.

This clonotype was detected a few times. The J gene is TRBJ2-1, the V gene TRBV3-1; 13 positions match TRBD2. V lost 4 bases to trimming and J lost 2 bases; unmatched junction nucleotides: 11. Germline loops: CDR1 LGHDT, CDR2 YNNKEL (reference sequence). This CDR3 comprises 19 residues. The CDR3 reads CASSPKGLAGVRAYNEQFF. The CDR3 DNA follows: TGTGCCAGCAGCCCAAAAGGACTAGCGGGGGTCCGGGCCTACAATGAGCAGTTCTTC.